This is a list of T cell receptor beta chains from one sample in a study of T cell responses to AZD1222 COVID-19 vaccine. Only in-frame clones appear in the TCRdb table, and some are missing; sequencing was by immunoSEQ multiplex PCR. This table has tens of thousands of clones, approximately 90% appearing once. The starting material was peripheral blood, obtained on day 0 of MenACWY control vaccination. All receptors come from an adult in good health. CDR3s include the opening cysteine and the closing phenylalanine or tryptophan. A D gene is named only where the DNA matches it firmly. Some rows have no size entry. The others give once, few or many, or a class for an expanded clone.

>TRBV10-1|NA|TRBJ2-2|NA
CASSERSSPGELFF
TGCGCCAGCAGTGAAAGGAGCTCCCCGGGGGAGCTGTTTTTT
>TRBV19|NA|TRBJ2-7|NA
CASSIGQGGGYEQYF
TGTGCCAGTAGTATAGGACAGGGCGGAGGGTACGAGCAGTACTTC
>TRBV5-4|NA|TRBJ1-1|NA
CASSLGVGTEAFF
TGTGCCAGCAGCCTTGGGGTCGGAACTGAAGCTTTCTTT
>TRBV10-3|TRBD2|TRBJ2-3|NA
CAISEFVRREGDTQYF
TGTGCCATCAGTGAGTTTGTACGGCGGGAGGGAGATACGCAGTATTTT
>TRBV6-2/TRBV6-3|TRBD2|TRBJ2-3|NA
CASRPSGRSTDTQYF
TGTGCCAGCAGGCCTAGCGGGCGAAGCACAGATACGCAGTATTTT
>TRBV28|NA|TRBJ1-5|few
CAIFPGSNQPQHF
TGTGCCATTTTCCCGGGGAGCAATCAGCCCCAGCATTTT
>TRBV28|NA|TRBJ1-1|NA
CASSPQISRTPEAFF
TGTGCCAGCAGTCCCCAAATCAGCAGGACTCCTGAAGCTTTCTTT
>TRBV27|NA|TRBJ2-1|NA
CASSLRASSYNEQFF
TGTGCCAGCAGTCTCAGGGCGAGCTCCTACAATGAGCAGTTCTTC
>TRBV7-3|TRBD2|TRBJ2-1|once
CASSPPGTSGRASQFF
TGTGCCAGCAGCCCTCCCGGGACTAGCGGGAGGGCCAGTCAATTCTTC
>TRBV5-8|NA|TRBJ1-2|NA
CASSLTAVYGYTF
TGTGCCAGCAGCTTGACCGCCGTCTATGGCTACACCTTC
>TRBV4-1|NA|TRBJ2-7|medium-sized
CASSQGLVAHYEQYF
TGCGCCAGCAGCCAAGGATTGGTGGCCCACTACGAGCAGTACTTC
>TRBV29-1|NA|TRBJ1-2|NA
CSVEDGQGRIYGYTF
TGCAGCGTTGAAGACGGCCAGGGTAGAATCTATGGCTACACCTTC
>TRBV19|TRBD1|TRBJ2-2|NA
CASSKRMRGQGGTGELFF
TGTGCCAGTAGTAAACGGATGCGAGGACAGGGGGGCACCGGGGAGCTGTTTTTT
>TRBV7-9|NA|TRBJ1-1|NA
CASSEDRNTEAFF
TGTGCCAGCAGCGAGGACAGGAACACTGAAGCTTTCTTT
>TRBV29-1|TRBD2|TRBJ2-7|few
CSVLPGLAYEQYF
TGCAGCGTTCTACCGGGACTAGCGTACGAGCAGTACTTC
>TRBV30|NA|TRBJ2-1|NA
CASYFRREQFF
TGTGCCTCCTACTTCCGGAGGGAGCAGTTCTTC
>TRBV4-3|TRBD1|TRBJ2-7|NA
CASSQGTGQGYEQYF
TGCGCCAGCAGCCAAGGGACGGGACAGGGTTACGAGCAGTACTTC
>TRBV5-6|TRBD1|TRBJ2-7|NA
CASSSGQGFTKQYF
TGTGCCAGCAGTTCGGGACAGGGGTTTACGAAGCAGTACTTC
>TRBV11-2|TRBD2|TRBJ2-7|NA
CASSSLTSTYEQYF
TGTGCCAGCAGCTCCCTGACTAGCACCTACGAGCAGTACTTC
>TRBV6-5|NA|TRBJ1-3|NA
CASRPYGGLNTIYF
TGTGCCAGCAGGCCCTATGGGGGCCTAAACACCATATATTTT
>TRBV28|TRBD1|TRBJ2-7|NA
CASSGTGGVIYEQYF
TGTGCCAGCAGTGGAACAGGGGGCGTTATCTACGAGCAGTACTTC
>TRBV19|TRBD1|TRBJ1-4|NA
CASSPDRQGEEEKLFF
TGTGCCAGTAGTCCTGATCGACAGGGAGAGGAGGAAAAACTGTTTTTT
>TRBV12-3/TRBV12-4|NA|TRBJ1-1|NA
CASSPNTEAFF
TGTGCCAGCAGCCCGAACACTGAAGCTTTCTTT
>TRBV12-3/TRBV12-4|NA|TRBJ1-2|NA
CASSLGGNYGYTF
TGTGCCAGCAGTTTGGGAGGCAACTATGGCTACACCTTC
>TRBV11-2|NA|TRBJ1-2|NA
CASSLDPGQTYYGYTF
TGTGCCAGCAGCTTAGACCCCGGACAGACTTACTATGGCTACACCTTC
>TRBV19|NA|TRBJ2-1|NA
CASSILPGAHNEQFF
TGTGCCAGTAGTATTCTCCCCGGGGCTCACAATGAGCAGTTCTTC
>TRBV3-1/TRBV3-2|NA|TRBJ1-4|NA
CASSQVAVPNEKLFF
TGTGCCAGCAGCCAAGTAGCAGTCCCTAATGAAAAACTGTTTTTT
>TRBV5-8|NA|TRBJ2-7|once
CASDMRGLSYEQYF
TGTGCCAGCGATATGAGGGGCTTGTCCTACGAGCAGTACTTC
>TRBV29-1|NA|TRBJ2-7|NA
CSVEGDTPYEQYF
TGCAGCGTTGAAGGGGACACCCCCTACGAGCAGTACTTC
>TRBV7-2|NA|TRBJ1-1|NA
CASSLGANGEAFF
TGTGCCAGCAGCTTAGGTGCAAACGGGGAAGCTTTCTTT
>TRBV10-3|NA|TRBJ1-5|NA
CAISETSGAGHPQHF
TGTGCCATCAGTGAAACATCCGGCGCGGGTCATCCCCAGCATTTT
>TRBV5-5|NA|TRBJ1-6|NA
CASSLAPRAVSPLHF
TGTGCCAGCAGCTTGGCCCCGCGGGCAGTTTCACCCCTCCACTTT
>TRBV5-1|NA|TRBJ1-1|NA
CASTASRQQAFF
TGCGCCAGCACCGCCTCTAGACAGCAAGCTTTCTTT
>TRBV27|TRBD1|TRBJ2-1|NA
CASGRDRERNEQFF
TGTGCCAGCGGCCGGGACAGGGAGCGCAATGAGCAGTTCTTC
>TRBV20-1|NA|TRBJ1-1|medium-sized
CSARWGGEAFF
TGCAGTGCTAGATGGGGGGGTGAAGCTTTCTTT
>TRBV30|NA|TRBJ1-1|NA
CAWSVQFGPTEAFF
TGTGCCTGGAGTGTACAGTTCGGACCCACTGAAGCTTTCTTT
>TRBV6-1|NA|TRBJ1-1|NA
CASSENPFLGGRQSTFF
TGTGCCAGCAGTGAAAACCCCTTCTTGGGGGGTCGGCAATCTACTTTCTTT
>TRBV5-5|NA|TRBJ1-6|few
CASSLNTRAPNSPLHF
TGTGCCAGCAGCTTAAATACCAGGGCACCTAATTCACCCCTCCACTTT
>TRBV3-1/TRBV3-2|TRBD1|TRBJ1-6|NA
CASSGTGQSVYNSPLHF
TGTGCCAGCAGTGGGACAGGGCAATCCGTCTATAATTCACCCCTCCACTTT